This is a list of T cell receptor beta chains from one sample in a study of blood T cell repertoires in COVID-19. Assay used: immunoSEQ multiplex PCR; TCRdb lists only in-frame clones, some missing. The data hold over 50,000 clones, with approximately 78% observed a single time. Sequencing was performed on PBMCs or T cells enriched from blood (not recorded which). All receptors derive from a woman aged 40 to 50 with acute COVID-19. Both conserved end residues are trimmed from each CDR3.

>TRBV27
ASSLRYSRDTQY
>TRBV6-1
ASSEGGTGFYSNQPQH
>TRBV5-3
VVQGANTGELF
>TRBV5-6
ASSLSGGLFTGELF
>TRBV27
ASSFRATGVEAF
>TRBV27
ASTPGSGRYNEQF
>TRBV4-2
ASSQEPWDSGGSPLH
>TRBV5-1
ASSHPQGDYGYT
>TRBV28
ASKGLAGTQETQY
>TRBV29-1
SVEDQGVGTGELF
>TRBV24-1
ATSVRGIRQPQH
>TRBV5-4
ASSDGQGDQPQH
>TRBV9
ASSAGNTGELF
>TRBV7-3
ASSVDRAKTQY
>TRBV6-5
ASSYPQQSRNGYT
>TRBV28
ASSFGDRVYEQY
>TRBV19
ASSIPPVAGRAYEQY
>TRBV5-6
ASSLGPGVMNTEAF
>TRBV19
ASPIVTSGDQETQY
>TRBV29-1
SAWGQGFNYGYT
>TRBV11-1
ASSLGGRGHDTQY
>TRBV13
ASSFFRVPPDIQY
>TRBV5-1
ASREQNLNEKLF
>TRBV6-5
ASRQGSENSPLH
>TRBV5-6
ASSLGQGYYGYT
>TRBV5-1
ASSPTDFYGYT
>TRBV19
ASSPFTTLNGELF
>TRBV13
ASSREGGDNEQF
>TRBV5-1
ASSSLSGIGNEQF
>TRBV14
ASSRMREVGEQY
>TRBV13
ASSTSGTGVEKLF
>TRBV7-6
ASSFSDLNTEAF
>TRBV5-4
ASSLDESYGYT
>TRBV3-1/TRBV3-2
ASSPKTGRTYEQY
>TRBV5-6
ASSLVEGSGNTIY
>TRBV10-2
ASSEPRPSGNTIY
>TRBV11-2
ASSLDTGGTQY
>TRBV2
AGGVVTGGLEETQY
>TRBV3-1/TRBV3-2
ASSQPRTSGGYNEQF
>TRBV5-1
ASRGWEQGPYEQY
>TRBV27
ASSQGQGVGNTIY
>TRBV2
ASSSSGRVTQY